This T cell receptor (beta chain) was captured in a study of T cells in Graves' hyperthyroidism and ophthalmopathy. Amplified TCR beta CDR3 regions came from RNA transcripts. The TCR CDR3 first-round RT-PCR relied on the HTBI primer set. TCRdb processed the multiplex PCR reads anew with MiXCR; each CDR3 protein has one entry. The repertoire consists of over 300,000 distinct CDR3 sequences, with more than 11% occurring once and the leading ten covering approximately 11%. This clonotype was picked up many times. The germline V and J ends were trimmed by 6 bases and 3 bases, with 18 bases remaining between them. The CDR3 spans 15 residues. Germline lookup yields CDR1 MNHEY and CDR2 SMNVEV (reference sequence).

The sequence came from a woman aged 55-69 years with Graves' hyperthyroidism. The chain recombines TRBV27 with TRBJ2-7; D is perhaps TRBD1 (6 bases). Sequencing input: blood. CDR3 residues: CASRPTQGLSYEQYF. The CDR3 nucleotides read TGTGCCAGCAGGCCAACACAGGGCTTAAGCTACGAGCAGTACTTC.